A single sample gave rise to the 31 T cell receptor beta chains below, sequenced in a study of blood T cell repertoires in COVID-19. Assay: immunoSEQ multiplex PCR; the TCRdb copy retains only in-frame clones and omits some. In the table there are 300,000 or so clones, more than 75% of which are singletons. The sample taken for sequencing was PBMCs or T cells enriched from blood (not recorded which). These receptor sequences come from a woman aged 30 to 39 who had recovered from COVID-19.

The chain carries TRBV27 and TRBJ2-3, with 14 bases identical to TRBD2. The CDR3 spans 18 residues. The germline gives CDR1 MNHEY, CDR2 SMNVEV (reference sequence). V lost 6 bases, J lost 5 bases, and 13 bases stayed unmatched. The CDR3 loop reads CASSDLLTSGGEVDTQYF. For the CDR3, the DNA is TGTGCCAGCAGCGACCTTTTGACTAGCGGGGGGGAGGTAGATACGCAGTATTTT.

This clone was observed once. The gene calls are TRBV2 and TRBJ2-3; 10 bases line up with TRBD1. This CDR3 has 15 amino acids. V lost 4 bases and J lost 5; bases outside the gene matches: 6. Looked up from germline, CDR1 is SNHLY and CDR2 is FYNNEI. CDR3 region: CASSGGGQGLDTQYF. As DNA, the CDR3 is TGTGCCAGCAGTGGGGGGGGACAGGGGTTAGATACGCAGTATTTT.

CDR3 DNA: TGTGCCAGCAGCGTCGGGACAGGGGGCACTGAAGCTTTCTTT. As protein: CASSVGTGGTEAFF. V is TRBV5-4 and J is TRBJ1-1; 11 bases fit TRBD1. Germline values: CDR1 SGHNT, CDR2 YYREEE (reference sequence). CDR3 size: 14 residues. After removal of 4 bases from V and 4 bases from J, the junction contained 3 bases not matched to a gene.

There are a few counts of this clone. The chain combines TRBV28 with TRBJ2-7; D is perhaps TRBD1 (5 bases). This CDR3 contains 12 residues. Germline CDR1 and CDR2: MDHEN and SYDVKM. Trimming stripped 6 bases from V and 2 bases from J, with 8 bases between. The CDR3 sequence: CASRKTAYEQYF. The CDR3 DNA is TGTGCCAGCAGAAAGACAGCCTACGAGCAGTACTTC.

This chain links TRBV11-2 with TRBJ2-1, with TRBD1 as a possible D gene (5 bases). Germline CDR1 SGHAT, CDR2 FQNNGV. CDR3 length: 14 residues. V lost 5 bases to trimming and J lost 6 bases, with 14 bases between them. Written as DNA, the CDR3 is TGTGCCAGCAGCCCCCTCAGGGTAATCAATGAGCAGTTCTTC. It yields the protein CASSPLRVINEQFF. The entire variable domain, with the rest obtained from reference TRBV11-2 and TRBJ2-1, is as follows: EAGVAQSPRYKIIEKRQSVAFWCNPISGHATLYWYQQILGQGPKLLIQFQNNGVVDDSQLPKDRFSAERLKGVDSTLKIQPAKLEDSAVYLCASSPLRVINEQFFGPGTRLTVL.

Written as DNA, the CDR3 is TGTGCCTGGCGGGGGAACACTGAAGCTTTCTTT. Protein: CAWRGNTEAFF. The chain uses TRBV30 and TRBJ1-1; D unresolved. V lost 5 bases and J lost 1, with 5 bases in between. Germline values: CDR1 GTSNPN, CDR2 SVGIG (reference sequence). The CDR3 is made up of 11 amino acids.

The chain is built from TRBV5-1 and TRBJ1-4, with TRBD1 matching 8 bases. V dropped 4 bases and J dropped 5; count of bases not matched to a gene: 7. This CDR3 is built from 15 residues. CDR1 SGHRS and CDR2 YFSETQ come from the germline V gene. Here the CDR3 reads CASSPTGGENEKLFF. In nucleotides, the CDR3 is TGCGCCAGCAGCCCAACAGGGGGGGAGAATGAAAAACTGTTTTTT.

V is TRBV28 and J is TRBJ2-7, with D possibly being TRBD1 (5 bases). Germline-derived CDR1 and CDR2 are MDHEN and SYDVKM. V was shortened by 3 bases and J by 3 bases, with 18 bases between the two germline ends. The CDR3 is 16 amino acids. The CDR3 DNA reads as TGTGCCAGCAGTTTGTTGGACGGAAGGGGATTCTACGAGCAGTACTTC. It translates to CASSLLDGRGFYEQYF.

V usage is TRBV5-4 and J usage is TRBJ2-7, with a weak D call TRBD2 (6 bases). The CDR3 loop spans 13 amino acids. V gave up 5 bases and J gave up 1 base, with 10 bases separating them. Germline CDR1 reads SGHNT; CDR2 reads YYREEE (reference sequence). CDR3 nucleotide sequence: TGTGCCAGCAGGTCCGCGGGATCCTACGAGCAGTACTTC. Its translation is CASRSAGSYEQYF.

V and J are TRBV6-5 and TRBJ1-1, with D perhaps matching TRBD1 (5 bases). V lost 6 bases and J 4 bases, leaving 9 bases between the germline ends. The germline gives CDR1 MNHEY, CDR2 SVGAGI. The CDR3 runs to 12 residues. As DNA, the CDR3 is TGTGCCAGCAGCGGGGGAGGCACTGAAGCTTTCTTT. The encoded protein is CASSGGGTEAFF.

The chain links TRBV7-9 to TRBJ1-2; no firm D call. V gave up 2 bases and J gave up 4 bases, with 14 bases separating them. The CDR3 covers 15 residues. The germline CDR1 and CDR2 sequences are SEHNR and FQNEAQ (reference sequence). The CDR3 DNA sequence: TGTGCCAGCAGCTTATTCCTAGGAGACGGCTATGGCTACACCTTC. Its protein product is CASSLFLGDGYGYTF.

This rearrangement joins TRBV6-4 to TRBJ2-6; 8 nucleotides align to TRBD1. The CDR3 has 17 residues. Losses at the gene ends were 2 bases for V and 2 bases for J; bases not matched to a gene: 5. CDR1 is MRHNA, CDR2 SNTAGT, per germline. CDR3 sequence reads: CASSDHGQGTGANVLTF. CDR3 nucleotide sequence: TGTGCCAGCAGTGACCATGGACAGGGAACTGGGGCCAACGTCCTGACTTTC.

The chain recombines TRBV27 with TRBJ1-6, with a possible D match to TRBD1 (5 bases). The CDR3 is 14 amino acids. Trimming took off 3 bases at V and 9 bases at J, with 12 bases between the two ends. Germline lookup yields CDR1 MNHEY and CDR2 SMNVEV (reference sequence). The CDR3 region is CASSFLYGGSPLHF. The CDR3 DNA reads TGTGCCAGCAGTTTCCTCTACGGGGGTTCACCCCTCCACTTT.

V and J are TRBV3-1 (or the pseudogene TRBV3-2) and TRBJ1-1; 7 bases fit TRBD1. V lost 2 bases and J lost 5; bases outside the gene matches: 2. Per the germline V gene, CDR1 is LGHDT and CDR2 is YNNKEL (reference sequence). The CDR3 contains 13 residues. The CDR3 sequence is CASSQQGVTEAFF. CDR3 nucleotide sequence: TGTGCCAGCAGCCAACAGGGGGTGACTGAAGCTTTCTTT.

This clone was recorded once. The J gene is TRBJ2-7, the V gene TRBV5-1, with D possibly being TRBD1 (5 bases). In germline, CDR1 is SGHRS, CDR2 YFSETQ. Trimming stripped 0 bases from V and 5 bases from J, with 9 bases between. This CDR3 is 13 amino acids long. The CDR3 nucleotides are TGCGCCAGCAGCTTGGCCAGGGTCGACGAGCAGTACTTC. Translated: CASSLARVDEQYF.

The gene calls are TRBV25-1 and TRBJ2-7; tentatively, D is TRBD1 (5 bases). In germline, CDR1 is MGHDK, CDR2 SYGVNS. Trimming cost V 5 bases and J 2 bases, with 10 bases left between them. The length of the CDR3 is 13 residues. Written as DNA, the CDR3 is TGTGCCAGCAGTACAACAGGTACCTACGAGCAGTACTTC. Translating it yields CASSTTGTYEQYF.

Only a few counts were recorded for this clone. V and J are TRBV6-2 or TRBV6-3 and TRBJ2-5, with D perhaps matching TRBD1 (6 bases). This CDR3 has 13 amino acids. Deletions cut 6 bases from V and 5 bases from J, with 13 bases between. CDR1 and CDR2 (germline): MNHEY, SVGEGT. CDR3 nucleotide sequence: TGTGCCAGCAGCTCCACAGGGCACGAGACCCAGTACTTC. The encoded protein is CASSSTGHETQYF.

V is TRBV27 and J is TRBJ2-1, with D perhaps matching TRBD1 (5 bases). Germline CDR1 and CDR2: MNHEY and SMNVEV (reference sequence). The CDR3 consists of 14 residues. Trimming took 5 bases from V and 10 from J, leaving 18 bases between them. DNA of the CDR3: TGTGCCAGCAGTCCAAAGGGGCGCCAATACGAGCAGTTCTTC. Translating it yields CASSPKGRQYEQFF.

The chain couples TRBV3-1 (or the pseudogene TRBV3-2) to TRBJ2-3; the D gene is possibly TRBD2 (6 bases). Germline CDR1 is LGHDT and CDR2 is YNNKEL (reference sequence). The CDR3 is 12 amino acids. V shed 6 bases and J shed 6 bases, with 10 bases lying between them. The CDR3 spells CASSPREDTQYF. The CDR3 coding sequence is TGTGCCAGCAGTCCCCGGGAGGATACGCAGTATTTT.

Notes on this clone: At the DNA level, this CDR3 is encoded by other sequences in the same sample as well. For the CDR3, the DNA is TGTGCCAGCAGCAGGAACACCGGGGAGCTGTTTTTT. Translating it yields CASSRNTGELFF. The V call is TRBV28, the J call TRBJ2-2; D ambiguous. Per germline, CDR1 MDHEN and CDR2 SYDVKM. Trimming removed 6 bases at V and 1 base at J, with 3 bases between. The CDR3 has 12 amino acids.

Worth noting for this clone: At one of its ends the junction is not consistent with the germline gene, which may arise from a read error. The chain employs TRBV2 and TRBJ1-2; D perhaps matches TRBD1 (6 bases). Germline V CDR1 and CDR2: SNHLY, FYNNEI. CDR3 length: 14 residues. CDR3 nucleotide sequence: TGTGCCAGCAGTCAAGCAGGGACATCGGCAGGCTACACCTTC. It specifies CASSQAGTSAGYTF.

The chain links TRBV5-1 to TRBJ2-1, with 9 bases matching TRBD1. Germline V lookup: CDR1 SGHRS, CDR2 YFSETQ. V was pared by 0 bases and J by 6 bases, with 1 base of the junction left unmatched. The CDR3 extends over 14 amino acids. The CDR3 DNA reads as TGCGCCAGCAGCTTGGAGACAGGGGGCAATGAGCAGTTCTTC. It yields the protein CASSLETGGNEQFF.

The V and J genes are TRBV7-9 and TRBJ1-2; 8 nucleotides align to TRBD1. V lost 5 bases to trimming and J lost 4 bases; unmatched junction nucleotides: 9. Per germline, CDR1 SEHNR and CDR2 FQNEAQ (reference sequence). The CDR3 runs 15 residues. The CDR3 bases are TGTGCCAGCAGCCAAGGACAGGGCTACGGCTATGGCTACACCTTC. This sequence encodes CASSQGQGYGYGYTF.

The chain is built from TRBV9 and TRBJ1-1; a possible D gene is TRBD1 (5 bases). Germline CDR1 is SGDLS and CDR2 is YYNGEE. The CDR3 loop spans 15 amino acids. Trimming cost V 0 bases and J 4 bases, with 13 bases left between them. CDR3 bases: TGTGCCAGCAGCGTAGTACCAGGGATAACCACTGAAGCTTTCTTT. It specifies CASSVVPGITTEAFF.

The chain is built from TRBV7-2 and TRBJ1-2, with TRBD1 identical over 7 bases. The length of the CDR3 is 15 residues. V shed 2 bases, J shed 4 bases, and the junction held 7 bases outside the gene matches. Germline CDR1 is SGHTA and CDR2 is FQGNSA. This CDR3 is CASSLISQGGYGYTF. The CDR3 DNA is TGTGCCAGCAGCTTAATCTCCCAGGGGGGCTATGGCTACACCTTC. Full variable domain (rest looked up from reference TRBV7-2 and TRBJ1-2): GAGVSQSPSNKVTEKGKDVELRCDPISGHTALYWYRQSLGQGLEFLIYFQGNSAPDKSGLPSDRFSAERTGGSVSTLTIQRTQQEDSAVYLCASSLISQGGYGYTFGSGTRLTVV.

The chain is built from TRBV5-4 and TRBJ2-1; D gene uncertain. The CDR3 has 13 amino acids. Trimming pared 4 bases from V and 0 bases from J, leaving 5 bases between. CDR1 is SGHNT, CDR2 YYREEE, per germline (reference sequence). CDR3 region: CASSHSSYNEQFF. The CDR3 coding sequence is TGTGCCAGCAGCCATAGCTCCTACAATGAGCAGTTCTTC. Using reference TRBV5-4 and TRBJ2-1 for the parts outside the CDR3, the full variable domain is ETGVTQSPTHLIKTRGQQVTLRCSSQSGHNTVSWYQQALGQGPQFIFQYYREEENGRGNFPPRFSGLQFPNYSSELNVNALELDDSALYLCASSHSSYNEQFFGPGTRLTVL.

The chain recombines TRBV7-2 with TRBJ1-2; unclear D gene. The V gene lost 5 bases and the J gene lost 8 bases, with 12 bases spanning the gap. CDR1 SGHTA and CDR2 FQGNSA come from the germline V gene. The CDR3 consists of 12 residues. CDR3 loop: CASSLEQLGYTF. DNA of the CDR3: TGTGCCAGCAGCCTAGAACAGCTAGGCTACACCTTC.

V usage is TRBV4-3 and J usage is TRBJ2-2; TRBD1 agrees at 7 bases. Germline V CDR1 and CDR2: LGHNA, YSLEER. CDR3 length equals 14 residues. The J segment lost 6 bases and the V segment lost 2 bases, leaving 3 bases of the junction unmatched. CDR3 in DNA: TGCGCCAGCAGCCAAACAGGGGTCCCCGGGGAGCTGTTTTTT. Protein: CASSQTGVPGELFF.

The chain uses TRBV11-3 and TRBJ2-7; D might be TRBD2 (6 bases). Looked up from germline, CDR1 is SGHNT and CDR2 is YENEEA. This CDR3 comprises 14 residues. V was clipped by 3 bases and J by 2 bases, with 11 bases between them. CDR3 in amino acids: CASSLAGTTYEQYF. For the CDR3, the DNA is TGTGCCAGCAGCTTGGCGGGAACAACCTACGAGCAGTACTTC.

This chain joins TRBV27 and TRBJ1-3, with 9 bases that match TRBD1. V gave up 6 bases and J gave up 2 bases; unmatched junction bases: 5. The CDR3 is made up of 15 amino acids. Per germline, CDR1 MNHEY and CDR2 SMNVEV (reference sequence). For the CDR3, the DNA is TGTGCCAGCAGATCCGGGACAGGGACTGGAAACACCATATATTTT. Its translation: CASRSGTGTGNTIYF.

This clone was counted between two and nine times. The V gene is TRBV28, the J gene TRBJ1-6; D is undetermined. The germline V and J ends were trimmed by 7 bases and 8 bases, with 18 bases remaining between them. CDR3 length: 15 amino acids. CDR1 and CDR2 from the germline V gene are MDHEN and SYDVKM. This CDR3 reads CASTPHLRRDSPLHF. The CDR3 DNA is TGTGCCAGCACTCCCCATTTGAGGAGGGATTCACCCCTCCACTTT. Using reference TRBV28 and TRBJ1-6 for the parts outside the CDR3, the full variable domain is DVKVTQSSRYLVKRTGEKVFLECVQDMDHENMFWYRQDPGLGLRLIYFSYDVKMKEKGDIPEGYSVSREKKERFSLILESASTNQTSMYLCASTPHLRRDSPLHFGNGTRLTVT.